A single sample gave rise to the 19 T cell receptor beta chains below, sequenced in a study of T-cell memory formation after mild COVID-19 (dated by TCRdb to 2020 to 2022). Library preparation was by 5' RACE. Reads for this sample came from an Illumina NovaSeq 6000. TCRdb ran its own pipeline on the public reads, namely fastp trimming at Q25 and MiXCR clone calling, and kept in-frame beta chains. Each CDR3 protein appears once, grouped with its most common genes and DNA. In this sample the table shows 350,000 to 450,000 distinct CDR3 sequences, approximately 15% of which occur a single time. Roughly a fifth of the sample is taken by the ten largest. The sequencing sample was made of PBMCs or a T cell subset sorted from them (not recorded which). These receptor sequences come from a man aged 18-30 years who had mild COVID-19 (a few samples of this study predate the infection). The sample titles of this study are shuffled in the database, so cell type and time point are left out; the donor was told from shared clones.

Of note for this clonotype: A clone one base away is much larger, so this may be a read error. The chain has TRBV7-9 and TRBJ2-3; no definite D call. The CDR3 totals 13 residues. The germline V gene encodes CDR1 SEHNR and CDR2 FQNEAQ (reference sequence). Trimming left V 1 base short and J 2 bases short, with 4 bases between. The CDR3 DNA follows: TGTGCCAGCAGCTTAGAGCTCACAGATACGCAGTATTTT. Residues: CASSLELTDTQYF.

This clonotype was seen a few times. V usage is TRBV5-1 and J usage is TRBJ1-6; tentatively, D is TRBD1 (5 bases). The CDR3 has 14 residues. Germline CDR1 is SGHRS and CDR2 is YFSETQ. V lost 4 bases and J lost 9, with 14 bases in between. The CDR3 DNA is TGCGCCAGCAGCCCCAGGGAATCGGGTTCACCCCTCCACTTT. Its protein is CASSPRESGSPLHF.

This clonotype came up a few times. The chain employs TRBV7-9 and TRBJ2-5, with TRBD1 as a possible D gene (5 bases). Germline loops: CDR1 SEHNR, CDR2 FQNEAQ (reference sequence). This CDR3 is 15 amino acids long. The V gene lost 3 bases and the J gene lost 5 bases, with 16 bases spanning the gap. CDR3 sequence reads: CASSLNGGYRETQYF. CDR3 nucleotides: TGTGCCAGCAGCTTGAATGGCGGTTACAGGGAGACCCAGTACTTC. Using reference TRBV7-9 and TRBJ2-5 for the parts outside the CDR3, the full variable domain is DTGVSQNPRHKITKRGQNVTFRCDPISEHNRLYWYRQTLGQGPEFLTYFQNEAQLEKSRLLSDRFSAERPKGSFSTLEIQRTEQGDSAMYLCASSLNGGYRETQYFGPGTRLLVL.

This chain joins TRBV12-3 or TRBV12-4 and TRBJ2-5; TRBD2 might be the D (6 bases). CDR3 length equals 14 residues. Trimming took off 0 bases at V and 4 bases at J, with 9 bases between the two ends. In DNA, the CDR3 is TGTGCCAGCAGTTTAGCGTACGGGGGAGAGACCCAGTACTTC. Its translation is CASSLAYGGETQYF.

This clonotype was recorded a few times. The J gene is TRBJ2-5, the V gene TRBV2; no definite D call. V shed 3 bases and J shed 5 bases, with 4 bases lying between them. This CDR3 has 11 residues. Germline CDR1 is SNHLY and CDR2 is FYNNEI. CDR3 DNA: TGTGCCAGCAGTGATCTCGAGACCCAGTACTTC. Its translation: CASSDLETQYF.

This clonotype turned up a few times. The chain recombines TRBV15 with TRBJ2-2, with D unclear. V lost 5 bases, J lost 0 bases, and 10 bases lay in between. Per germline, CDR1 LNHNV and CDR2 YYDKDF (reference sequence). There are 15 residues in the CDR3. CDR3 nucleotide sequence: TGTGCCACCAGCCTTGGACCGGCGAACACCGGGGAGCTGTTTTTT. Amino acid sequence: CATSLGPANTGELFF.

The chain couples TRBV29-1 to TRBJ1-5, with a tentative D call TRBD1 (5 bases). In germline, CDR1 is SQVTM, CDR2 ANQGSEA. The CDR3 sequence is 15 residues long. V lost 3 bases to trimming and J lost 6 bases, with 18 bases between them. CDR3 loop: CSVEGAGGRIQPQHF. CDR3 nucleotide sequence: TGCAGCGTTGAGGGCGCCGGGGGGAGGATTCAGCCCCAGCATTTT.

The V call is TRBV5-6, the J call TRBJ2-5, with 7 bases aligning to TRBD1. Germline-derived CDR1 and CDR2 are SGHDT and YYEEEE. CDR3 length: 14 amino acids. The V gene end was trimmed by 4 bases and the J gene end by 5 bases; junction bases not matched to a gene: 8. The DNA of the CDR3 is TGTGCCAGCAGCCTAACAGGGGACGGGGAGACCCAGTACTTC. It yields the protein CASSLTGDGETQYF.

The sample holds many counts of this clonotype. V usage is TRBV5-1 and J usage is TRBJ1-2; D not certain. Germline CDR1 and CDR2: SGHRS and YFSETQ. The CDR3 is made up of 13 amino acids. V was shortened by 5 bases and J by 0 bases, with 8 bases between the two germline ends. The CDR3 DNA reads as TGCGCCAGCAGAACGGACGCTAACTATGGCTACACCTTC. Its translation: CASRTDANYGYTF. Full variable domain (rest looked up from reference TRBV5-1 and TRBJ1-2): KAGVTQTPRYLIKTRGQQVTLSCSPISGHRSVSWYQQTPGQGLQFLFEYFSETQRNKGNFPGRFSGRQFSNSRSEMNVSTLELGDSALYLCASRTDANYGYTFGSGTRLTVV.

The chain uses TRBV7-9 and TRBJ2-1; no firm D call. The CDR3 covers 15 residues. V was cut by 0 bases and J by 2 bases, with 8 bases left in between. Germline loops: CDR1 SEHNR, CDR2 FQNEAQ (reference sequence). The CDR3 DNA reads TGTGCCAGCAGCTTAGCTCTGCGCCCCTACAATGAGCAGTTCTTC. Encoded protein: CASSLALRPYNEQFF.

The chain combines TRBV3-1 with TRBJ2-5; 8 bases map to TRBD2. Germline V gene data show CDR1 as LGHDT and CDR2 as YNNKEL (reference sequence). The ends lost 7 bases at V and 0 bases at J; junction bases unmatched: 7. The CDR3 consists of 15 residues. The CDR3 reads CASIPAGAYQETQYF. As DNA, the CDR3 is TGTGCCAGCATCCCAGCGGGGGCCTACCAAGAGACCCAGTACTTC.

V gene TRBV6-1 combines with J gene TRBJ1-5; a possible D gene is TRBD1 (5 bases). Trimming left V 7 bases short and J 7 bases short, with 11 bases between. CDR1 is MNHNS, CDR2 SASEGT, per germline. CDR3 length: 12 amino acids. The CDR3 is CASTRVGQPQHF. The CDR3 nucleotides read TGTGCCAGCACCAGGGTTGGGCAGCCCCAGCATTTT.

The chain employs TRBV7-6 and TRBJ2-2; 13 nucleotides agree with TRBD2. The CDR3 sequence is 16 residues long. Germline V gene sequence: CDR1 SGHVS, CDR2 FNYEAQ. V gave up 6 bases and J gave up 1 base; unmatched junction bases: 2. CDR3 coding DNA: TGTGCCAGCAGTCGACTAGCGGGGGGGAACACCGGGGAGCTGTTTTTT. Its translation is CASSRLAGGNTGELFF.

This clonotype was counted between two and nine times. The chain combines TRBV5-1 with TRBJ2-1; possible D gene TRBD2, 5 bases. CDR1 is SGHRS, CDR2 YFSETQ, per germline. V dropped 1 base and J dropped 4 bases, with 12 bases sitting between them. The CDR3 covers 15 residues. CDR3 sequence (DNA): TGCGCCAGCAGCTTGACGGGGAACGGTTACAATGAGCAGTTCTTC. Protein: CASSLTGNGYNEQFF.

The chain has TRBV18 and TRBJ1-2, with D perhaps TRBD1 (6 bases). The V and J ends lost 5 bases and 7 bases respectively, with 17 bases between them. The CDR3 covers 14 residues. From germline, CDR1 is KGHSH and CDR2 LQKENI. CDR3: CASSSSQGLRGYTF. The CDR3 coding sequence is TGTGCCAGCTCATCCAGCCAGGGGCTCCGTGGCTACACCTTC.

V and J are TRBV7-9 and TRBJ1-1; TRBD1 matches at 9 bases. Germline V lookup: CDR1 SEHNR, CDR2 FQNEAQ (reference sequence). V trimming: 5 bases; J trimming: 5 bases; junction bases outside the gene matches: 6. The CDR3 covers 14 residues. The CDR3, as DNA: TGTGCCAGCAGCGCCGGGACAGGGATTACTGAAGCTTTCTTT. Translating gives CASSAGTGITEAFF. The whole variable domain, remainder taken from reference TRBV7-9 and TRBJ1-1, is DTGVSQNPRHKITKRGQNVTFRCDPISEHNRLYWYRQTLGQGPEFLTYFQNEAQLEKSRLLSDRFSAERPKGSFSTLEIQRTEQGDSAMYLCASSAGTGITEAFFGQGTRLTVV.

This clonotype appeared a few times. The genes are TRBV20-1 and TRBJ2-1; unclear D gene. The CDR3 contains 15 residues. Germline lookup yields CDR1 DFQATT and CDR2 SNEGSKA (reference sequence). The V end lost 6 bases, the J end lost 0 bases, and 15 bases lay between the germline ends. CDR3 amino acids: CSARLTDNSYNEQFF. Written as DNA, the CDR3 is TGCAGTGCAAGATTAACCGACAACTCCTACAATGAGCAGTTCTTC.

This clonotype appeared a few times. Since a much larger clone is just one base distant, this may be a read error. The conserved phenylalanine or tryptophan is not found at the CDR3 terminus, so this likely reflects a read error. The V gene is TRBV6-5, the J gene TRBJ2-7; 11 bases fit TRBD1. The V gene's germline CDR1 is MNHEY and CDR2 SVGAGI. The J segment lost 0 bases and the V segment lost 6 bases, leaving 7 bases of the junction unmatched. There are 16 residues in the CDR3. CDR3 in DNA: TGTGCCAGCAGACCTTCCGGGACAGGGGGCTCCTACGAGCAGTACCTC. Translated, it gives CASRPSGTGGSYEQYL.

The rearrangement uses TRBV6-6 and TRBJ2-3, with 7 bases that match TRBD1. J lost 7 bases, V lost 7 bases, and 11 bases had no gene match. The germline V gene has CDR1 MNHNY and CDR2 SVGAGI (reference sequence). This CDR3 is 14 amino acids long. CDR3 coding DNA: TGTGCCAGCAAAGCACAGGGGATAAGGTATACGCAGTATTTT. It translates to CASKAQGIRYTQYF.